This T cell receptor beta chain emerged from a study of blood T cell repertoires in COVID-19. In the study overall: Specimens from acute and convalescent COVID-19 originated in the United States, Italy and Spain.

This clone was counted between two and nine times. Produced via immunoSEQ multiplex PCR; TCRdb's table is partial and in-frame only. The sample shows under 170,000 clones, about 80% of them seen only once. Trimming left V 1 base short and J 5 bases short, with 18 bases between. The CDR3 has 17 residues. Germline V gives CDR1 SGHRS, CDR2 YFSETQ. V gene TRBV5-1 combines with J gene TRBJ1-4; tentatively, D is TRBD1 (6 bases). The sample taken for sequencing was peripheral blood. This TCR came from a man between 70 and 80 years old with acute or convalescent COVID-19. CDR3 sequence (DNA): TGCGCCAGCAGCTTGCGCTTCCAGGGGCCCCCAAATGAAAAACTGTTTTTT. Translated, it gives CASSLRFQGPPNEKLFF.